A single sample gave rise to the 16 T cell receptor beta chains below, sequenced in a study of blood T cell repertoires in COVID-19. Clones were read by immunoSEQ multiplex PCR, and TCRdb kept only the in-frame ones, dropping some. The profile shows over 300,000 clones, approximately 82% of them singletons. What was sequenced was peripheral blood. The receptors were gathered from a woman aged 45-65 years with acute or convalescent COVID-19.

This clone was detected only a few times. The rearrangement links TRBV5-1 to TRBJ2-3; D remains ambiguous. Trimming took 0 bases from V and 3 from J, leaving 5 bases between them. The CDR3 length is 13 residues. The V gene's germline CDR1 is SGHRS and CDR2 YFSETQ. CDR3 nucleotide sequence: TGCGCCAGCAGCTTGGGGCAGACAGATACGCAGTATTTT. Protein: CASSLGQTDTQYF. Full variable domain (outside the CDR3, taken from reference TRBV5-1 and TRBJ2-3): KAGVTQTPRYLIKTRGQQVTLSCSPISGHRSVSWYQQTPGQGLQFLFEYFSETQRNKGNFPGRFSGRQFSNSRSEMNVSTLELGDSALYLCASSLGQTDTQYFGPGTRLTVL.

Here the CDR3 reads CASTPQGPAANSPLHF. The CDR3 DNA sequence: TGTGCCAGCACTCCACAGGGCCCGGCGGCGAATTCACCCCTCCACTTT. The chain employs TRBV5-5 and TRBJ1-6, with D tentatively TRBD1 (6 bases). V was shortened by 6 bases and J by 7 bases, with 20 bases between the two germline ends. Looked up from germline, CDR1 is SGHKS and CDR2 is YYEKEE (reference sequence). The CDR3 contains 16 residues.

The gene calls are TRBV24-1 and TRBJ1-2; 8 nucleotides agree with TRBD1. With 4 bases clipped from V and 4 bases from J, the junction kept 4 bases outside the gene matches. Looked up from germline, CDR1 is KGHDR and CDR2 is SFDVKD. The CDR3 totals 14 residues. The CDR3 coding sequence is TGTGCCACCAGTGACGAGACAGGGGTCTATGGCTACACCTTC. Amino acids: CATSDETGVYGYTF.

This clone occurred once. The V and J genes are TRBV3-1 (or the pseudogene TRBV3-2) and TRBJ1-1; perhaps TRBD1 as D (6 bases). The germline V gene has CDR1 LGHDT and CDR2 YNNKEL (reference sequence). The CDR3 has 19 residues. V was trimmed by 4 bases and J by 4 bases, leaving 28 bases between them. CDR3 in DNA: TGTGCCAGCAGCCGCGGCCTGGGACAAGTCAGAACGTTTTGCACTGAAGCTTTCTTT. Its translation: CASSRGLGQVRTFCTEAFF.

This clone was counted once. V and J are TRBV7-2 and TRBJ1-1; the match to TRBD1 covers 7 bases. Trimming at V came to 1 base and at J to 2 bases, leaving 4 bases not matched to a gene. The germline CDR1 and CDR2 sequences are SGHTA and FQGNSA. The CDR3 runs 15 residues. CDR3 amino acids: CASSLERGPNTEAFF. CDR3 DNA sequence: TGTGCCAGCAGCTTAGAGAGGGGGCCTAACACTGAAGCTTTCTTT.

CDR3: CASSPGGANVLTF. The CDR3 DNA reads as TGCGCCAGCAGCCCCGGGGGGGCCAACGTCCTGACTTTC. The chain joins TRBV5-1 to TRBJ2-6; no definite D call. The germline gives CDR1 SGHRS, CDR2 YFSETQ. V was cut by 4 bases and J by 4 bases, with 6 bases left in between. This CDR3 is 13 amino acids long.

This clone occurred once. This sequence joins TRBV14 and TRBJ2-5, with TRBD1 identical over 7 bases. Per germline, CDR1 SGHDN and CDR2 FVKESK. The ends lost 4 bases at V and 0 bases at J; junction bases unmatched: 8. This CDR3 comprises 16 residues. The DNA of the CDR3 is TGTGCCAGCAGCCGCAGACAGGGCCTAAACCAAGAGACCCAGTACTTC. As protein: CASSRRQGLNQETQYF.

The chain carries TRBV24-1 and TRBJ2-7, with D possibly being TRBD1 (6 bases). CDR3 length: 15 amino acids. The germline CDR1 and CDR2 sequences are KGHDR and SFDVKD. Trimming took off 4 bases at V and 3 bases at J, with 15 bases between the two ends. CDR3 coding DNA: TGTGCCACCAGTGAGGGCAGGGGATTCGTCTACGAGCAGTACGTC. This encodes CATSEGRGFVYEQYV.

This clone was counted between two and nine times. This chain links TRBV5-4 with TRBJ1-5; 7 nucleotides agree with TRBD1. Losses at the gene ends were 3 bases for V and 4 bases for J; bases not matched to a gene: 1. This CDR3 contains 13 residues. Germline CDR1 SGHNT, CDR2 YYREEE (reference sequence). This CDR3 reads CASSSGGNQPQHF. In DNA, the CDR3 is TGTGCCAGCAGCTCAGGGGGGAATCAGCCCCAGCATTTT.

The chain joins TRBV7-2 to TRBJ2-7; TRBD2 matches at 12 bases. The trim removed 3 bases at V and 0 bases at J, leaving 6 bases unmatched. Germline V CDR1 and CDR2: SGHTA, FQGNSA. The CDR3 loop spans 17 amino acids. The chain's CDR3 is CASSFRTSGAYSYEQYF. The DNA of the CDR3 is TGTGCCAGCAGCTTCCGGACTAGCGGGGCATACTCCTACGAGCAGTACTTC.

The V and J genes are TRBV5-6 and TRBJ1-4, with a tentative D call TRBD1 (6 bases). The V end lost 3 bases, the J end lost 8 bases, and 11 bases lay between the germline ends. The germline V gene encodes CDR1 SGHDT and CDR2 YYEEEE. CDR3 size: 13 residues. CDR3 DNA: TGTGCCAGCAGCTCGGCGGGGGCGGAAAAACTGTTTTTT. Its protein product is CASSSAGAEKLFF.

This clone was counted between two and nine times. This rearrangement joins TRBV5-1 to TRBJ2-7; 11 bases align to TRBD1. CDR1 and CDR2 from the germline V gene are SGHRS and YFSETQ. There are 15 residues in the CDR3. The V segment lost 3 bases and the J segment 4 bases; nucleotides outside the gene matches: 6. CDR3 sequence (DNA): TGCGCCAGCAGCTCAGGGACAGGGGGACCATACGAGCAGTACGTC. It codes for CASSSGTGGPYEQYV.

This chain joins TRBV9 and TRBJ1-1; no firm D call. Trimming took off 2 bases at V and 4 bases at J, with 12 bases between the two ends. CDR3 length equals 14 residues. The germline V gene has CDR1 SGDLS and CDR2 YYNGEE. CDR3 region: CASSVGDSGTEAFF. CDR3 DNA sequence: TGTGCCAGCAGCGTCGGCGACTCGGGCACTGAAGCTTTCTTT.

The chain links TRBV29-1 to TRBJ1-4, with 9 bases matching TRBD1. V shed 7 bases, J shed 8 bases, and the junction held 8 bases outside the gene matches. CDR1 is SQVTM, CDR2 ANQGSEA, per germline. The CDR3 is 13 residues long. CDR3 DNA sequence: TGCAGCGGCGGGACAGGGTGGTCCGAAAAACTGTTTTTT. Translating it yields CSGGTGWSEKLFF.

The chain has TRBV5-4 and TRBJ1-2, with 7 bases fitting TRBD1. CDR1 is SGHNT and CDR2 is YYREEE in the germline V gene (reference sequence). Trimming cost V 4 bases and J 5 bases; bases outside gene matches: 5. CDR3 length: 13 residues. The DNA for the CDR3 is TGTGCCAGCAGCCTCGACAGGGATTATGGCTACACCTTC. Translation gives CASSLDRDYGYTF. The entire variable domain, with the rest obtained from reference TRBV5-4 and TRBJ1-2, is as follows: ETGVTQSPTHLIKTRGQQVTLRCSSQSGHNTVSWYQQALGQGPQFIFQYYREEENGRGNFPPRFSGLQFPNYSSELNVNALELDDSALYLCASSLDRDYGYTFGSGTRLTVV.

The chain uses TRBV19 and TRBJ1-1; 9 bases agree with TRBD1. The CDR3 is 15 residues long. In germline, CDR1 is LNHDA, CDR2 SQIVND (reference sequence). V was clipped by 5 bases and J by 1 base; unmatched bases: 5. This CDR3 is CASSDGDRANTEAFF. The CDR3 coding sequence is TGTGCCAGTAGTGATGGGGACAGGGCGAACACTGAAGCTTTCTTT.